The 11 T cell receptor beta chains reported below all come from one sample, sequenced in a study of cytomegalovirus exposure and HLA in healthy donors. PCR involved 60 Vbeta and 13 Jbeta primers. Method: immunoSEQ multiplex PCR; TCRdb's copy keeps in-frame clones and lacks some. Found here are 170,000 or so clones, about 80% of them singletons; the top ten hold around 7.3%. Material: PBMCs. The receptors here all came from a man aged 30 to 45 in good health and CMV-seropositive.

The chain recombines TRBV5-1 with TRBJ2-5, with 12 bases fitting TRBD2. The DNA end lines up better with TRBJ2-7; the J call may be wrong. Looked up from germline, CDR1 is SGHRS and CDR2 is YFSETQ. The CDR3 length is 17 residues. The CDR3: CASSFQTSGGTAYEQYF. In nucleotides, the CDR3 is TGCGCCAGCAGCTTTCAAACTAGCGGGGGGACAGCCTACGAGCAGTACTTC.

The J gene is TRBJ2-2, the V gene TRBV7-3, with TRBD2 matching 8 bases. The V gene's germline CDR1 is SGHTA and CDR2 FQGTGA. CDR3 size: 16 residues. J was trimmed by 6 bases and V by 0 bases; bases with no gene match: 6. CDR3 residues: CASSLTERERSGELFF. CDR3 DNA sequence: TGTGCCAGCAGCTTAACGGAGCGGGAGAGGTCCGGGGAGCTGTTTTTT.

This rearrangement joins TRBV4-3 to TRBJ1-2; D is unclear. CDR1 is LGHNA and CDR2 is YSLEER in the germline V gene. V was trimmed by 2 bases and J by 2 bases, leaving 15 bases between them. The CDR3 contains 16 residues. This CDR3 is CASSQRGNRPNYGYTF. The CDR3, as DNA: TGCGCCAGCAGCCAACGCGGGAACAGACCGAACTATGGCTACACCTTC.

The chain uses TRBV9 and TRBJ2-3; 11 nucleotides align to TRBD2. V trimming: 5 bases; J trimming: 4 bases; junction bases outside the gene matches: 12. The CDR3 has 17 amino acids. CDR1 SGDLS and CDR2 YYNGEE come from the germline V gene. The CDR3 protein is CASSPGGLAGGADTQYF. The CDR3 region has the DNA TGTGCCAGCAGTCCCGGAGGGCTAGCGGGAGGAGCAGATACGCAGTATTTT.

This clone has a single count. A junction boundary mismatches the germline segment, possibly from a read error. This CDR3 reads CSSSPPPNEQFF. CDR3 bases: TGTTCCAGCAGCCCCCCCCCGAATGAGCAGTTCTTC. The rearrangement joins TRBV7-9 to TRBJ2-1; D is undetermined. The CDR3 is made up of 12 amino acids. CDR1 and CDR2 (germline): SEHNR, FQNEAQ (reference sequence).

This clone has a single count. The chain joins TRBV5-6 to TRBJ2-7, with D possibly being TRBD1 (5 bases). The CDR3 contains 17 residues. Deletions cut 2 bases from V and 1 base from J, with 19 bases between. From germline, CDR1 is SGHDT and CDR2 YYEEEE. The CDR3 loop reads CASSFSPQGRMSYEQYF. The CDR3 DNA sequence: TGTGCCAGCAGCTTTTCCCCCCAGGGCAGGATGTCCTACGAGCAGTACTTC.

This clone was seen only a few times. The chain combines TRBV18 with TRBJ2-1, with 12 nucleotides matching TRBD2. The CDR3 runs 16 residues. V was pared by 3 bases and J by 5 bases, with 5 bases of the junction left unmatched. The germline CDR1 and CDR2 sequences are KGHSH and LQKENI. In nucleotides, the CDR3 is TGTGCCAGCTCACCCCCTAGCGGGAGGGATAACAATGAGCAGTTCTTC. Its protein is CASSPPSGRDNNEQFF.

This chain uses TRBV5-1 with TRBJ2-7; 7 bases are shared with TRBD2. The CDR3 totals 13 residues. Per germline, CDR1 SGHRS and CDR2 YFSETQ. V lost 4 bases and J lost 1; bases outside the gene matches: 2. CDR3 region: CASSVGGSYEQYF. The DNA for the CDR3 is TGCGCCAGCAGCGTGGGAGGGTCCTACGAGCAGTACTTC. Supplemented by reference TRBV5-1 and TRBJ2-7, the full variable domain reads KAGVTQTPRYLIKTRGQQVTLSCSPISGHRSVSWYQQTPGQGLQFLFEYFSETQRNKGNFPGRFSGRQFSNSRSEMNVSTLELGDSALYLCASSVGGSYEQYFGPGTRLTVT.

For the CDR3, the DNA is TGTGCCAGCAGCCAAGACGGGAGGGCGGACGGAAACACCATATATTTT. Translation gives CASSQDGRADGNTIYF. This chain links TRBV4-2 with TRBJ1-3; D not certain. The germline V and J ends were trimmed by 0 bases and 4 bases, with 13 bases remaining between them. The CDR3 contains 16 residues. CDR1 LGHNA and CDR2 YNFKEQ come from the germline V gene.

The chain joins TRBV14 to TRBJ2-2, with 7 nucleotides matching TRBD2. The V gene's germline CDR1 is SGHDN and CDR2 FVKESK. V trimming: 1 base; J trimming: 2 bases; junction bases outside the gene matches: 4. This CDR3 region has 16 residues. The CDR3 sequence is CASSQVGGTNTGELFF. The CDR3, as DNA: TGTGCCAGCAGCCAAGTGGGGGGGACCAACACCGGGGAGCTGTTTTTT.

The gene calls are TRBV5-1 and TRBJ2-3, with TRBD2 matching 8 bases. Germline-derived CDR1 and CDR2 are SGHRS and YFSETQ. J lost 4 bases, V lost 3 bases, and 13 bases had no gene match. The CDR3 has 17 residues. The chain's CDR3 is CASSSKPSGSGSDTQYF. CDR3 coding DNA: TGCGCCAGCAGCTCTAAACCAAGCGGGAGTGGCTCAGATACGCAGTATTTT.